Listed here are 8 T cell receptor beta chains from one sample, sequenced in a study of T cells in Graves' hyperthyroidism and ophthalmopathy. Amplification yielded TCR beta CDR3 regions, with RNA transcripts as the source. TCR CDR3 regions were first amplified by RT-PCR with HTBI primers. In TCRdb, the multiplex PCR reads were re-called with MiXCR into one record per CDR3 protein. Among a few hundred thousand distinct CDR3 sequences listed, about half were seen once. Sequenced: peripheral blood or thyroid tissue (not recorded which). These receptors were collected from a woman aged 18-29 years with Graves' hyperthyroidism.

The chain uses TRBV7-6 and TRBJ2-6; D possibly corresponds to TRBD2 (7 bases). Germline V gene data show CDR1 as SGHVS and CDR2 as FNYEAQ. The CDR3 runs 16 residues. The V and J ends lost 5 bases and 1 base respectively, with 12 bases between them. The DNA of the CDR3 is TGTGCCAGCAGCCAAGGGGGGGGATCTGGGGCCAACGTCCTGACTTTC. This gives the protein CASSQGGGSGANVLTF.

Concerning this clonotype: The junction and the germline gene differ at one end; a read error may be behind it. This chain uses TRBV7-9 with TRBJ1-2, with D possibly matching TRBD1 (5 bases). The CDR3 is 14 residues long. Germline V gene lookup returns CDR1 SEHNR and CDR2 FQNEAQ (reference sequence). CDR3 nucleotides: TGCGCCAGCAGCCAAGAAGGCGGGACTGAGGGCTACACCTTC. It is translated as CASSQEGGTEGYTF. Using reference TRBV7-9 and TRBJ1-2 for the parts outside the CDR3, the full variable domain is DTGVSQNPRHKITKRGQNVTFRCDPISEHNRLYWYRQTLGQGPEFLTYFQNEAQLEKSRLLSDRFSAERPKGSFSTLEIQRTEQGDSAMYLCASSQEGGTEGYTFGSGTRLTVV.

This rearrangement joins TRBV20-1 to TRBJ2-1; D is uncertain. The V end was cut by 1 base, the J end by 3 bases, with 16 bases between. This CDR3 is 16 amino acids long. Germline assignment: CDR1 DFQATT and CDR2 SNEGSKA (reference sequence). The CDR3 loop is CSARGSEPEHYNEQFF. Written as DNA, the CDR3 is TGCAGTGCTAGAGGTTCAGAACCGGAGCACTACAATGAGCAGTTCTTC.

This clonotype was observed at least ten times. CDR3 residues: CASRGTGLHEQYF. The CDR3 DNA is TGTGCCAGCCGGGGGACAGGGCTCCACGAGCAGTACTTC. The genes are TRBV11-3 and TRBJ2-7; TRBD1 matches 9 bases. Germline values: CDR1 SGHNT, CDR2 YENEEA. This CDR3 has 13 residues. The junction had 7 bases not matched to a gene; V was cut back by 8 bases and J by 5 bases.

V and J are TRBV5-5 and TRBJ2-3; D unresolved. From germline, CDR1 is SGHKS and CDR2 YYEKEE (reference sequence). Trimming took 2 bases from V and 3 from J, leaving 7 bases between them. This CDR3 spans 13 amino acids. This chain's CDR3 is CASSLTATDTQYF. The CDR3 DNA is TGTGCCAGCAGCTTAACAGCGACAGATACGCAGTATTTT.

J is TRBJ2-1 and V is TRBV10-2; D ambiguous. CDR1 and CDR2 from the germline V gene are WSHSY and SAAADI. There are 13 residues in the CDR3. Trimming stripped 10 bases from V and 0 bases from J, with 10 bases between. This chain's CDR3 is CATRGRSYNEQFF. CDR3 in DNA: TGCGCCACCCGCGGTCGCTCCTACAATGAGCAGTTCTTC.

This clonotype has just a few counts. The J gene is TRBJ1-2, the V gene TRBV7-9; D remains ambiguous. Germline CDR1 SEHNR, CDR2 FQNEAQ (reference sequence). The CDR3 runs to 15 residues. Trimming removed 2 bases at V and 11 bases at J, with 21 bases between. The CDR3 coding sequence is TGTGCCAGCAGCTTATACCCGGCCTGGCGGGAGGGTTACACCTTC. This translates into CASSLYPAWREGYTF. The full variable domain, its missing parts supplied by reference TRBV7-9 and TRBJ1-2, is DTGVSQNPRHKITKRGQNVTFRCDPISEHNRLYWYRQTLGQGPEFLTYFQNEAQLEKSRLLSDRFSAERPKGSFSTLEIQRTEQGDSAMYLCASSLYPAWREGYTFGSGTRLTVV.

The table lists this clonotype with many counts. The chain employs TRBV12-3 or TRBV12-4 and TRBJ2-7; D remains ambiguous. The CDR3 has 16 residues. The V end was cut by 6 bases, the J end by 2 bases, with 20 bases between. CDR3 coding DNA: TGTGCCAGCAGCCACTTGAATCTCCCGAACACCTACGAGCAGTACTTC. Protein sequence: CASSHLNLPNTYEQYF.